This passage covers 28 T cell receptor beta chains from one sample sequenced in a study of OX40 agonist ivuxolimab in advanced cancers. Sequencing used immunoSEQ multiplex PCR; TCRdb keeps in-frame clones, though not all of them. The sample records tens of thousands of clones, about four fifths being singletons. The source material was CD4+ or CD8+ T cells sorted from blood, sampled in a trial of the OX40 agonist ivuxolimab. Receptor source: an adult with an advanced solid tumor such as melanoma, head and neck, liver or kidney cancer.

This sequence joins TRBV5-1 and TRBJ2-3; no firm D call. Per germline, CDR1 SGHRS and CDR2 YFSETQ. The CDR3 spans 13 residues. The V end was cut by 3 bases, the J end by 0 bases, with 5 bases between. CDR3 loop: CASSSESTDTQYF. CDR3 in DNA: TGCGCCAGCAGCTCCGAGAGCACAGATACGCAGTATTTT.

This chain joins TRBV6-1 and TRBJ2-5, with 12 bases fitting TRBD2. The germline CDR1 and CDR2 sequences are MNHNS and SASEGT. The CDR3 loop spans 17 amino acids. The V gene end was trimmed by 2 bases and the J gene end by 4 bases; junction bases not matched to a gene: 8. In DNA, the CDR3 is TGTGCCAGCAGTGAAATGTGGGCTAGCGGGGGGGCAGAGACCCAGTACTTC. This translates into CASSEMWASGGAETQYF.

The rearrangement joins TRBV6-5 to TRBJ1-5; a weak D match, TRBD1 (6 bases). Germline V gives CDR1 MNHEY, CDR2 SVGAGI. V dropped 4 bases and J dropped 4 bases, with 14 bases sitting between them. There are 15 residues in the CDR3. The CDR3 DNA reads TGTGCCAGCAGTTTAATTCGGGGACATAATCAGCCCCAGCATTTT. It codes for CASSLIRGHNQPQHF.

The gene calls are TRBV19 and TRBJ2-3; 9 positions match TRBD1. The CDR3 is 18 residues long. Germline V CDR1 and CDR2: LNHDA, SQIVND (reference sequence). J gave up 2 bases and V 5 bases, and 14 bases lay outside the gene matches. Here the CDR3 reads CASSSDPLWTGDTDTQYF. In nucleotides, the CDR3 is TGTGCCAGTAGTTCAGACCCCCTCTGGACAGGGGACACAGATACGCAGTATTTT.

The chain links TRBV7-9 to TRBJ1-5; no clear D. In germline, CDR1 is SEHNR, CDR2 FQNEAQ (reference sequence). V lost 2 bases to trimming and J lost 3 bases, with 8 bases between them. CDR3 size: 14 residues. The CDR3 DNA is TGTGCCAGCAGCTTATCCGAACACAATCAGCCCCAGCATTTT. This gives the protein CASSLSEHNQPQHF.

The rearrangement joins TRBV30 to TRBJ2-6; D remains unclear. Deletions cut 5 bases from V and 0 bases from J, with 8 bases between. The CDR3 consists of 14 residues. Germline CDR1 GTSNPN, CDR2 SVGIG (reference sequence). DNA for the CDR3: TGTGCCTGGGATAAGAGCTCTGGGGCCAACGTCCTGACTTTC. It codes for CAWDKSSGANVLTF.

The genes are TRBV29-1 and TRBJ2-3; perhaps TRBD1 as D (5 bases). The CDR3 consists of 12 residues. Germline V gives CDR1 SQVTM, CDR2 ANQGSEA. The V and J ends lost 2 bases and 5 bases respectively, with 8 bases between them. CDR3 residues: CSVEIRVDTQYF. CDR3 sequence (DNA): TGCAGCGTTGAAATCAGGGTAGATACGCAGTATTTT.

The chain joins TRBV2 to TRBJ2-5; TRBD1 aligns across 7 bases. V trimming: 8 bases; J trimming: 1 base; junction bases outside the gene matches: 4. Germline V gene data show CDR1 as SNHLY and CDR2 as FYNNEI. The CDR3 has 13 residues. CDR3 amino acids: CASGAGGQETQYF. The CDR3 nucleotides read TGTGCCAGCGGGGCAGGGGGCCAAGAGACCCAGTACTTC.

By share, this clone ranks as medium-sized. Additional DNA sequences in this sample encode the identical CDR3. The chain links TRBV18 to TRBJ1-5, with 9 bases aligning to TRBD1. This CDR3 has 15 residues. V lost 3 bases, J lost 2 bases, and 2 bases stayed unmatched. Per germline, CDR1 KGHSH and CDR2 LQKENI. The CDR3 loop reads CASSPDRGGNQPQHF. The DNA of the CDR3 is TGTGCCAGCTCACCGGACAGGGGCGGCAATCAGCCCCAGCATTTT.

The CDR3 coding sequence is TGTGCCAGCAGCCAAGAAAAGAACGGACAGCCCCAGCATTTT. Its translation is CASSQEKNGQPQHF. The V call is TRBV4-2, the J call TRBJ1-5; D call uncertain. V lost 0 bases to trimming and J lost 7 bases, with 10 bases between them. This CDR3 has 14 amino acids. Germline assignment: CDR1 LGHNA and CDR2 YNFKEQ.

This chain connects TRBV11-2 to TRBJ1-6; D unresolved. Trimming removed 1 base from V and 0 bases from J, with 10 bases in between. This CDR3 spans 17 amino acids. In germline, CDR1 is SGHAT, CDR2 FQNNGV. In nucleotides, the CDR3 is TGTGCCAGCAGCTTAGCAAACTCGGGCTCCTATAATTCACCCCTCCACTTT. Protein: CASSLANSGSYNSPLHF.

The V call is TRBV29-1, the J call TRBJ2-7, with D perhaps TRBD1 (6 bases). The CDR3 extends over 12 amino acids. Trimming took 4 bases from V and 3 from J, leaving 10 bases between them. CDR1 is SQVTM and CDR2 is ANQGSEA in the germline V gene. CDR3 coding DNA: TGCAGCGTTGCGACAGGTAACTACGAGCAGTACTTC. This translates into CSVATGNYEQYF.

This chain uses TRBV19 with TRBJ2-7, with D perhaps matching TRBD1 (5 bases). V shed 8 bases and J shed 0 bases, with 14 bases lying between them. Germline values: CDR1 LNHDA, CDR2 SQIVND (reference sequence). The CDR3 consists of 14 residues. As DNA, the CDR3 is TGTGCCAGTTCCAGGGCAGCTAGCTCCTACGAGCAGTACTTC. It specifies CASSRAASSYEQYF.

The V call is TRBV4-3, the J call TRBJ1-1, with D perhaps TRBD1 (5 bases). V was trimmed by 0 bases and J by 5 bases, leaving 25 bases between them. The germline V gene has CDR1 LGHNA and CDR2 YSLEER. There are 19 residues in the CDR3. The CDR3 bases are TGCGCCAGCAGCCAAGAAGGTCCCGGGGGGACCCCTAAGAGAACTGAAGCTTTCTTT. Amino acids: CASSQEGPGGTPKRTEAFF.

V gene TRBV7-2 combines with J gene TRBJ2-7; either TRBD1 or TRBD2 may supply D (6 bases each). Looked up from germline, CDR1 is SGHTA and CDR2 is FQGNSA. V was shortened by 5 bases and J by 6 bases, with 20 bases between the two germline ends. The CDR3 is 15 amino acids. Here the CDR3 DNA reads TGTGCCAGCAGCCCCCTGGTACAGGGAGGCTCCGAGCAGTACGTC. This translates into CASSPLVQGGSEQYV.

V and J are TRBV4-2 and TRBJ1-3; weak D call: TRBD1 (5 bases). Trimming cost V 0 bases and J 2 bases, with 11 bases left between them. The CDR3 covers 16 residues. The germline gives CDR1 LGHNA, CDR2 YNFKEQ. CDR3 loop: CASSQDQGSTGNTIYF. For the CDR3, the DNA is TGTGCCAGCAGCCAAGATCAGGGTAGCACTGGAAACACCATATATTTT.

The V and J genes are TRBV10-3 and TRBJ1-1; D call uncertain. The CDR3 consists of 14 residues. With 10 bases removed from V and 0 bases from J, the gap between germline ends came to 15 bases. Germline V gene lookup returns CDR1 ENHRY and CDR2 SYGVKD. The CDR3 region has the DNA TGTGCCACCACTAAACCCGGCATGAACACTGAAGCTTTCTTT. Translated, it gives CATTKPGMNTEAFF.

The V call is TRBV5-4, the J call TRBJ2-3; TRBD2 agrees at 16 bases. Germline CDR1 is SGHNT and CDR2 is YYREEE (reference sequence). This CDR3 contains 18 residues. V was clipped by 2 bases and J by 5 bases; unmatched bases: 8. The CDR3 loop reads CASSFGTSGGALGDTQYF. In nucleotides, the CDR3 is TGTGCCAGCAGCTTCGGGACTAGCGGGGGGGCATTAGGAGATACGCAGTATTTT.

This chain links TRBV27 with TRBJ2-5; the D gene is possibly TRBD2 (7 bases). Between the trimmed V and J ends, which lost 3 bases and 2 bases, there was a span of 13 bases. CDR3 length: 15 residues. Germline V gives CDR1 MNHEY, CDR2 SMNVEV (reference sequence). The CDR3 is CASSFGGGKQETQYF. CDR3 coding DNA: TGTGCCAGCAGTTTTGGCGGGGGCAAACAAGAGACCCAGTACTTC.

V is TRBV9 and J is TRBJ2-5; TRBD2 agrees at 13 bases. Germline CDR1 SGDLS, CDR2 YYNGEE. J gave up 4 bases and V 3 bases, and 3 bases lay outside the gene matches. The length of the CDR3 is 15 residues. The CDR3 sequence is CASSALAGGGETQYF. Here the CDR3 DNA reads TGTGCCAGCAGCGCACTAGCGGGGGGGGGAGAGACCCAGTACTTC. The variable domain in full, completed from reference TRBV9 and TRBJ2-5, reads DSGVTQTPKHLITATGQRVTLRCSPRSGDLSVYWYQQSLDQGLQFLIQYYNGEERAKGNILERFSAQQFPDLHSELNLSSLELGDSALYFCASSALAGGGETQYFGPGTRLLVL.

The rearrangement uses TRBV5-6 and TRBJ1-5, with 10 bases matching TRBD1. Germline assignment: CDR1 SGHDT and CDR2 YYEEEE. The CDR3 is 15 amino acids. V was pared by 4 bases and J by 3 bases, with 4 bases of the junction left unmatched. The chain's CDR3 is CASSVGTGVNQPQHF. Written as DNA, the CDR3 is TGTGCCAGCAGCGTGGGGACAGGGGTCAATCAGCCCCAGCATTTT.

This chain uses TRBV7-2 with TRBJ1-1, with TRBD1 matching 9 bases. The length of the CDR3 is 15 residues. CDR1 and CDR2 from the germline V gene are SGHTA and FQGNSA. V dropped 3 bases and J dropped 1; count of bases not matched to a gene: 3. The CDR3 protein is CASSFGTGWNTEAFF. The DNA for the CDR3 is TGTGCCAGCAGCTTTGGGACAGGGTGGAACACTGAAGCTTTCTTT.

The genes are TRBV5-1 and TRBJ1-4; the D is unclear. With 4 bases removed from V and 0 bases from J, the gap between germline ends came to 13 bases. The CDR3 runs to 16 residues. The germline CDR1 and CDR2 sequences are SGHRS and YFSETQ. CDR3 in DNA: TGCGCCAGCAGCATTTGGTCATTTGCAACTAATGAAAAACTGTTTTTT. It encodes CASSIWSFATNEKLFF.

This chain joins TRBV4-1 and TRBJ1-2, with TRBD1 matching over 8 bases. J was trimmed by 8 bases and V by 0 bases; bases with no gene match: 8. From germline, CDR1 is MGHRA and CDR2 YSYEKL. The CDR3 is made up of 15 amino acids. Here the CDR3 DNA reads TGCGCCAGCAGCCAAGATGGGCAGGGGGCACGGGGCTACACCTTC. Protein sequence: CASSQDGQGARGYTF.

The rearrangement links TRBV29-1 to TRBJ2-7; D may be TRBD2 (7 bases). Germline CDR1 reads SQVTM; CDR2 reads ANQGSEA. With 4 bases removed from V and 6 bases from J, the gap between germline ends came to 22 bases. The CDR3 is 15 residues long. The CDR3 DNA sequence: TGCAGCGTTGGGTTTTTAGTAGGGGGGGTTGGCGAGCAGTACTTC. Residues: CSVGFLVGGVGEQYF.

This chain uses TRBV11-1 with TRBJ2-1; D assignment may be TRBD1 or TRBD2 (5 bases each). V lost 1 base to trimming and J lost 5 bases, with 15 bases between them. The germline V gene encodes CDR1 SGHAT and CDR2 FQDESV (reference sequence). The CDR3 runs 16 residues. CDR3: CASSLGGGRLNNEQFF. Here the CDR3 DNA reads TGTGCCAGCAGCTTAGGTGGGGGAAGACTTAACAATGAGCAGTTCTTC. The full variable domain, rest sourced from reference TRBV11-1 and TRBJ2-1, is EAEVAQSPRYKITEKSQAVAFWCDPISGHATLYWYRQILGQGPELLVQFQDESVVDDSQLPKDRFSAERLKGVDSTLKIQPAELGDSAMYLCASSLGGGRLNNEQFFGPGTRLTVL.

This clone came up a few times. The chain links TRBV11-2 to TRBJ1-1; D is unclear. Germline V gene sequence: CDR1 SGHAT, CDR2 FQNNGV. The CDR3 runs 12 residues. Trimming shortened V by 6 bases and J by 1 base, and 6 bases separated the two germline ends. This CDR3 reads CASSGRNTEAFF. DNA of the CDR3: TGTGCCAGCAGTGGGAGGAACACTGAAGCTTTCTTT.

This clone showed up just once. The V gene is TRBV18, the J gene TRBJ2-4; unclear D gene. The CDR3 totals 14 residues. Germline V CDR1 and CDR2: KGHSH, LQKENI. V was clipped by 1 base and J by 5 bases, with 9 bases between them. CDR3 sequence reads: CASSPRNSQNIQYF. The CDR3 region has the DNA TGTGCCAGCTCACCACGTAACAGCCAAAACATTCAGTACTTC.